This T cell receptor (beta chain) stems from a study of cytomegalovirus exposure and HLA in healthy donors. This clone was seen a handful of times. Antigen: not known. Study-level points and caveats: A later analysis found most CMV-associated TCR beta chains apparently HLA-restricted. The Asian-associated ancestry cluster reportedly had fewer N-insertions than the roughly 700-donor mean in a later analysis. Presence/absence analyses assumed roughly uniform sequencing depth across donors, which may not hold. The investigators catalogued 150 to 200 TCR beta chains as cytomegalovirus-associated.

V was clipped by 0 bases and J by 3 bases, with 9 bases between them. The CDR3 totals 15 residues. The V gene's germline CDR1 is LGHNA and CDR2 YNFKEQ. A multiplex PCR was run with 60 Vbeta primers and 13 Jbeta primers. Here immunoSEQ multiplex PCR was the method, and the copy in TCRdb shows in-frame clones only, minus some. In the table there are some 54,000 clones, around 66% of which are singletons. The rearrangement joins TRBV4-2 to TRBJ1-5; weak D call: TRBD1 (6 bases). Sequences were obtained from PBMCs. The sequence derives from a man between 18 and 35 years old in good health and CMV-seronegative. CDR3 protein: CASSQERTANQPQHF. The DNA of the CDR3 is TGTGCCAGCAGCCAAGAAAGGACAGCCAATCAGCCCCAGCATTTT.